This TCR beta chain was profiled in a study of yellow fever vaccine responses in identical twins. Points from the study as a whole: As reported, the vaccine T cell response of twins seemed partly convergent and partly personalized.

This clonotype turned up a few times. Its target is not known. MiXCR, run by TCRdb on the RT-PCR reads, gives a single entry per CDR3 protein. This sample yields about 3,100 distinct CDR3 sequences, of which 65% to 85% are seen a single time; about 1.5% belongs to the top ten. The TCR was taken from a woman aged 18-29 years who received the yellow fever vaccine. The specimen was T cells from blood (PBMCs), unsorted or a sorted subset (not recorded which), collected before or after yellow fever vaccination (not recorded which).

The CDR3 bases are TGTGCCACCAGCAGAGTTGGAGGGCAGGGGATCGGTGATACGCAGTATTTT. Amino acids: CATSRVGGQGIGDTQYF. The chain is built from TRBV15 and TRBJ2-3; D could derive from TRBD1 or TRBD2 (6 bases each). The CDR3 is 17 residues long. CDR1 LNHNV and CDR2 YYDKDF come from the germline V gene (reference sequence). V was trimmed by 1 base and J by 6 bases, leaving 20 bases between them.